The T cell receptor (beta chain) under discussion was sequenced for a study of cytomegalovirus exposure and HLA in healthy donors. Vbeta (60) and Jbeta (13) primers were used in the PCR. Using immunoSEQ multiplex PCR, the repertoire was profiled, and TCRdb retains in-frame clones only, with some absent. Among roughly 190,000 clones listed, approximately 80% were seen once. The sequencing input was PBMCs. The sequence was obtained from a woman in her 30s in good health and CMV-seropositive.

This CDR3 is CASSLVQGKETQYF. The CDR3 DNA sequence: TGTGCCAGCAGCTTGGTCCAGGGGAAGGAGACCCAGTACTTC. The V call is TRBV5-4, the J call TRBJ2-5, with D perhaps matching TRBD1 (6 bases). The germline V gene encodes CDR1 SGHNT and CDR2 YYREEE (reference sequence). Trimming removed 0 bases from V and 5 bases from J, with 11 bases in between. CDR3 length equals 14 residues.